This T cell receptor beta chain was captured by sequencing in a study of blood T cell repertoires in COVID-19. Study information: The origin of the acute and convalescent COVID-19 samples was the United States, Italy and Spain. Sample material is recorded as cDNA or gDNA derived from T cells, B-cell-depleted T cells, or PBMCs.

The CDR3 runs to 14 residues. Germline-derived CDR1 and CDR2 are ENHRY and SYGVKD. V dropped 6 bases and J dropped 5; count of bases not matched to a gene: 6. How the authors handled the data: Using reference gene primer amplification, nucleated cell counts were estimated. The assay was immunoSEQ multiplex PCR, and TCRdb's table has in-frame clones only and misses some. The DNA gave D and trimming, while V, J and clone size come from that table. Here the sample spans approximately 90,000 clones, around 80% being singletons. Material: peripheral blood. This clonotype was obtained from a woman older than 75 with acute or convalescent COVID-19. This rearrangement joins TRBV10-3 to TRBJ2-7, with 11 bases identical to TRBD2. In DNA, the CDR3 is TGTGCCATCAGACTAGCGGGAGACCTCGACGAGCAGTACTTC. It yields the protein CAIRLAGDLDEQYF.